This TCR beta chain was recovered during a study of blood T cells in healthy people across ages. This CDR3 has 14 residues. CDR1 DFQATT and CDR2 SNEGSKA come from the germline V gene (reference sequence). V lost 3 bases and J 9 bases, leaving 18 bases between the germline ends. PCR was performed a second time for about 7 to 12 cycles using a sample-barcoded 5' primer and a J-beta primer mix. The authors tagged each cDNA molecule using a template-switch adaptor with 12 random nucleotides. TCRdb re-analysed the 5' RACE reads in MiXCR, keeping a single row per CDR3 protein. The sample consists of almost 1 million distinct CDR3 sequences, 51% of them appearing once.

The chain joins TRBV20-1 to TRBJ2-1; D possibly corresponds to TRBD1 (5 bases). The sequence came from a woman between 55 and 75 years old in good health. Sample: blood. CDR3: CSASSGQILSEQFF. Here the CDR3 DNA reads TGCAGTGCTAGTTCAGGGCAAATTCTCAGTGAGCAGTTCTTC.